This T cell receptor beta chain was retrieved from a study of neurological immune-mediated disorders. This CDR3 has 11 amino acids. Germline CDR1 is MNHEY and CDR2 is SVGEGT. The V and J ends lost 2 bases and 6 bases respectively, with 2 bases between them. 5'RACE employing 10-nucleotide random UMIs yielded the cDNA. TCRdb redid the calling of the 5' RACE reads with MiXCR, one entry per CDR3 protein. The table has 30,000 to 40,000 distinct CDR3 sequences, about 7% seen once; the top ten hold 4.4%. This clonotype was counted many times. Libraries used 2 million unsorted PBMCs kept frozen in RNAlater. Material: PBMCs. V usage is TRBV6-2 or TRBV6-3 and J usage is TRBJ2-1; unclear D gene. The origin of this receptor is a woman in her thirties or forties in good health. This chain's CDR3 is CASSYPNEQFF. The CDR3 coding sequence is TGTGCCAGCAGTTACCCCAATGAGCAGTTCTTC.